This T cell receptor (beta chain) emerged from a study of T cell responses to AZD1222 COVID-19 vaccine. The germline gives CDR1 SNHLY, CDR2 FYNNEI. The CDR3 extends over 13 amino acids. V was trimmed by 4 bases and J by 6 bases, leaving 13 bases between them. Using immunoSEQ multiplex PCR, the repertoire was profiled, and TCRdb retains in-frame clones only, with some absent. Of about 190,000 clones listed, roughly 92% were seen once; the top ten hold 3.6%. This chain links TRBV2 with TRBJ2-7; D is perhaps TRBD1 or TRBD2 (5 bases each). This receptor was taken from an adult who received the MenACWY meningococcal vaccine as a control. The sample consisted of peripheral blood, taken 28 days after the second dose of the MenACWY control vaccine. The CDR3 loop is CASSGEGRAEQYF. DNA of the CDR3: TGTGCCAGCAGTGGTGAGGGGAGAGCCGAGCAGTACTTC.